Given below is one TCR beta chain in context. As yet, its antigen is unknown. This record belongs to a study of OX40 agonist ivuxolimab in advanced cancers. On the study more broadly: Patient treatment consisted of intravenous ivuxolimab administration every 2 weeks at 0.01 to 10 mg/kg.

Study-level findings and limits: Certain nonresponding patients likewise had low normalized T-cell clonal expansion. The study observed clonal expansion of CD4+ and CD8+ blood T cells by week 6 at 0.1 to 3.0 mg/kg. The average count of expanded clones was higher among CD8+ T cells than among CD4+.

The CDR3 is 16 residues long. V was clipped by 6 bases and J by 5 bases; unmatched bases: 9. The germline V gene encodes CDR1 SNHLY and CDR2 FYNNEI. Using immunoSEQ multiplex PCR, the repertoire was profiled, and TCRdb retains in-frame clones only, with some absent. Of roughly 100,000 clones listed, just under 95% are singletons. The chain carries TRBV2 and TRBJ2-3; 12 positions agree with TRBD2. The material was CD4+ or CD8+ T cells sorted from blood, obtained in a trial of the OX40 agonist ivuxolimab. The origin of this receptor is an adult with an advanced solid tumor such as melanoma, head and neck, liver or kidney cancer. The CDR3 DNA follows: TGTGCCAGCAGCCGGAGACTAGCGGGAGATAGAGATACGCAGTATTTT. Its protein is CASSRRLAGDRDTQYF.